These T cell receptor beta chains were read from a single sample in a study of cytomegalovirus exposure and HLA in healthy donors. Using immunoSEQ multiplex PCR, the repertoire was profiled, and TCRdb retains in-frame clones only, with some absent. The sample table includes 170,000 or so clones. The sample comprised PBMCs. The receptors come from a man aged 25 to 45 in good health and CMV-seronegative. Both conserved end residues are part of each CDR3. A D gene is named only where the DNA matches it firmly.

d_call,j_call,v_call,cdr3_nt,cdr3_aa
NA,TRBJ2-6,TRBV6-4,TGTGCCAGCAGTGAGACACTCTCTGGGGCCAACGTCCTGACTTTC,CASSETLSGANVLTF
NA,TRBJ1-5,TRBV5-5,TGTGCCAGCAGCTTGGCCAGACAGGCCAATCAGCCCCAGCATTTT,CASSLARQANQPQHF
TRBD1,TRBJ1-3,TRBV7-9,TGTGCCAGCAGCAAGGGACAGGGTATCTCTGGAAACACCATATATTTT,CASSKGQGISGNTIYF
NA,TRBJ2-5,TRBV28,TGTGCCAGCAGTGCATTAGGGGCGGGGTACCAAGAGACCCAGTACTTC,CASSALGAGYQETQYF
NA,TRBJ1-1,TRBV27,TGTGCCAGCAGTAGCAGCGGACGGTGGAACACTGAAGCTTTCTTT,CASSSSGRWNTEAFF
TRBD1,TRBJ1-1,TRBV6-1,TGTGCCAGCAGTCGGGACAGGGAATCTGAAGCTTTCTTT,CASSRDRESEAFF
NA,TRBJ1-2,TRBV5-1,TGCGCCAGCAGCTTGGACGGGAGCGTTTATGGCTACACCTTC,CASSLDGSVYGYTF
NA,TRBJ1-3,TRBV27,TGTGCCAGCAGGTCCTTCTCTGGAAACACCATATATTTT,CASRSFSGNTIYF
NA,TRBJ1-5,TRBV7-6,TGTGCCAGCAGCTCCAACGACAGGTTAGGTCAGCCCCAGCATTTT,CASSSNDRLGQPQHF
TRBD2,TRBJ2-5,TRBV5-1,TGCGCCAGCAGCCCACGACTAGCGGGAGGGAAAGAGACCCAGTACTTC,CASSPRLAGGKETQYF
TRBD1,TRBJ1-2,TRBV5-6,TGTGCCAGCAGCTTCTTACAGGGGCATGGCTACACCTTC,CASSFLQGHGYTF
NA,TRBJ2-2,TRBV27,TGTGCCAGCAGTCTAGGAGGTCTCGGGGAGCTGTTTTTT,CASSLGGLGELFF
NA,TRBJ2-1,TRBV6-5,TGTGCCAGCAGGCTAGCGATCTCCTACAATGAGCAGTTCTTC,CASRLAISYNEQFF
NA,TRBJ2-3,TRBV4-3,TGCGCCAGCAGCCAAGAGGGGGGCGGCGGGAGAGGCGCAGATACGCAGTATTTT,CASSQEGGGGRGADTQYF
TRBD1,TRBJ2-1,TRBV7-9,TGTGCCAGCAGCATTGGACAGGGGGCGGTCAATGAGCAGTTCTTC,CASSIGQGAVNEQFF
TRBD1,TRBJ1-2,TRBV5-4,TGTGCCAGCAGCTTGGACTACAGGGGTATGGATGGCTACACCTTC,CASSLDYRGMDGYTF
TRBD1,TRBJ1-2,TRBV27,TGTGCCAGCAGTTTAACGCGGACAGGCGGCTACACCTTC,CASSLTRTGGYTF
NA,TRBJ2-2,TRBV27,TGTGCCAGCAGTTTGGAGTACACCGGGGAGCTGTTTTTT,CASSLEYTGELFF
TRBD1,TRBJ1-4,TRBV28,TGTGCCGTATCTACAGGGGCAACTAATGAAAAACTGTTTTTT,CAVSTGATNEKLFF
TRBD2,TRBJ2-1,TRBV30,TGTGCCTGGAGTGTCAAGGCGGGAGACGGGCAGTTCTTC,CAWSVKAGDGQFF
TRBD1,TRBJ1-5,TRBV28,TGTGCCAGCAGTTTTAGGGGGCGCGGTAATCAGCCCCAGCATTTT,CASSFRGRGNQPQHF
NA,TRBJ2-2,TRBV4-2,TGTGCCAGCAGCCAAGTAGGGAGCCTTAACACCGGGGAGCTGTTTTTT,CASSQVGSLNTGELFF
NA,TRBJ2-7,TRBV29-1,TGCAGCGTATATGGCCAGTACTACGAGCAGTACTTC,CSVYGQYYEQYF
TRBD2,TRBJ2-3,TRBV28,TGTGCCAGCGGGCTAGCGGGAGCCGTGGATACGCAGTATTTT,CASGLAGAVDTQYF
TRBD1,TRBJ2-7,TRBV30,TGTGCCTGGGCCGTGGACAGGCGCTCCTACGAGCAGTACTTC,CAWAVDRRSYEQYF
NA,TRBJ2-1,TRBV19,TGTGCCAGTAGTATGGTCCGAGGGTCCAATGAGCAGTTCTTC,CASSMVRGSNEQFF
NA,TRBJ1-2,TRBV4-2,TGTGCCAGCAGCCAATCCATGGGGGCCTATGGCTGCACCTTC,CASSQSMGAYGCTF
NA,TRBJ1-1,TRBV7-6,TGTGCCAGCAGCTTAACGGGGAGGCACACTGAAGCTTTCTTT,CASSLTGRHTEAFF
NA,TRBJ1-4,TRBV7-9,TGTGCCAGCAGCCTCGATGCTATAAATGAAAAACTGTTTTTT,CASSLDAINEKLFF
TRBD1,TRBJ2-7,TRBV2,TGTGCCAGCAGCGACAGGGGATACTCCTACGAGCAGTACTTC,CASSDRGYSYEQYF
NA,TRBJ2-7,TRBV4-1,TGCGCCAGCAGCCCACAGGGGACTAGGGTCTACGAGCAGTACTTC,CASSPQGTRVYEQYF
NA,TRBJ2-7,TRBV2,TGTGCCAGCAGGGCCGGGGGGGGACAGTACTCCTACGAGCAGTACTTC,CASRAGGGQYSYEQYF
TRBD2,TRBJ2-1,TRBV5-4,TGTGCCAGCCGTAGCGGGGACTCCTACAATGAGCAGTTCTTC,CASRSGDSYNEQFF
TRBD1,TRBJ2-2,TRBV18,TGTGCCAGCTCACCAAGATCCGGACAGGACCGGGAGCTGTTTTTT,CASSPRSGQDRELFF
NA,TRBJ2-7,TRBV5-5,TGTGCCAGCAGCTTCCTCGACACCTACGAGCAGTACTTC,CASSFLDTYEQYF
NA,TRBJ1-1,TRBV21-1,TGTGCCAGCAGCGGGGGGACAGAAGGAGGGACTGAAGCTTTCTTT,CASSGGTEGGTEAFF
TRBD2,TRBJ2-3,TRBV7-6,TGTGCCAGCAGCTTAGTGGGGACTAGCGGCCCAGATACGCAGTATTTT,CASSLVGTSGPDTQYF
NA,TRBJ2-1,TRBV4-1,TGCGCCAGCAGCCATCGGGGACTCCAAGACAATGAGCAGTTCTTC,CASSHRGLQDNEQFF
NA,TRBJ1-1,TRBV19,TGTGCCAGTAGTGACAGATTGAACACTGAAGCTTTCTTT,CASSDRLNTEAFF
NA,TRBJ1-1,TRBV7-9,TGTGCCAGCAGCGCACGGGACACGGTGAACACTGAAGCTTTCTTT,CASSARDTVNTEAFF
NA,TRBJ1-3,TRBV5-5,TGTGCCAGCAGCGACTTGTCTGGAAACACCATATATTTT,CASSDLSGNTIYF
NA,TRBJ1-1,TRBV5-1,TGCGCCAGCAGCTCCCAAACAGCAGTCAACACTGAAGCTTTCTTT,CASSSQTAVNTEAFF
TRBD2,TRBJ2-3,TRBV6-6,TGTGCCAGCAGTTACCACACTAGCGTCACAGATACGCAGTATTTT,CASSYHTSVTDTQYF
TRBD2,TRBJ2-1,TRBV9,TGTGCCAGCAGCATCACTAGCGGACCCTACAATGAGCAGTTCTTC,CASSITSGPYNEQFF
NA,TRBJ2-1,TRBV7-9,TGTGCCAGCAGCTTAGATCGGTACAATGAGCAGTTCTTC,CASSLDRYNEQFF
TRBD1,TRBJ2-7,TRBV6-5,TGTGCCAGCAGTCGAGCGGACAGGAACTACGAGCAGTACTTC,CASSRADRNYEQYF
NA,TRBJ2-4,TRBV5-8,TGTGCCAGCAGCTTCGGGTTTACTCGAATGGCCATTCAGTACTTC,CASSFGFTRMAIQYF
TRBD1,TRBJ1-2,TRBV7-2,TGTGCCAGCAGCTCACAGGGACAGGGTGGGGGCTACACCTTC,CASSSQGQGGGYTF
TRBD2,TRBJ2-3,TRBV7-9,TGTGCCAGCAGCTTAGGAGCGGGAGAAACAGATACGCAGTATTTT,CASSLGAGETDTQYF
NA,TRBJ1-4,TRBV11-2,TGTGCCAGCAGCTTAGGACAGCAAGTTGAAAAACTGTTTTTT,CASSLGQQVEKLFF
NA,TRBJ2-7,TRBV6-6,TGTGCCAGCAGTTCACTACGTGGGGGGGACATCCACGAGCAGTACTTC,CASSSLRGGDIHEQYF
TRBD2,TRBJ2-7,TRBV9,TGTGCCAGCAGCCTTGGGACTAGCGGACCCTACGAGCAGTACTTC,CASSLGTSGPYEQYF